This entry features one T cell receptor beta chain sequence. Its antigen is unknown. Other DNA sequences in this specimen translate into the identical CDR3. Profiled with immunoSEQ multiplex PCR; TCRdb holds only in-frame clones, not every one. The sample holds 950,000 to 1,200,000 clones; around 77% are singletons and the top ten take 0.7% to 0.95%. The record originates from a study of shared clonotypes between healthy human individuals. The V and J ends lost 6 bases and 3 bases, in that order; junction bases with no gene match: 2. Germline CDR1 reads SNHLY; CDR2 reads FYNNEI. The CDR3 consists of 13 residues. The study's findings and limits: Only blood was sampled, and tissue TCR repertoires likely differ from blood ones. A reduction in generation probabilities was seen for non-shared clonotypes relative to those shared by all four donors. What limited the represented genetic and exposure-history diversity was the small number of donors. Rarefaction showed sorted-subset sequencing was incomplete despite large depth.

The genes are TRBV2 and TRBJ2-7; 10 bases map to TRBD1. Sequenced: memory CD4+ T cells from PBMCs. Subset of the sample: CD45RA-negative fraction. This receptor was obtained from a man aged 18 to 29 in good health. Some clones in this sample may be carry-over from other donors' samples. For the CDR3, the DNA is TGTGCCAGCAGCCGGGACAGGGGCTACGAGCAGTACTTC. Amino acids: CASSRDRGYEQYF. Supplemented by reference TRBV2 and TRBJ2-7, the full variable domain reads EPEVTQTPSHQVTQMGQEVILRCVPISNHLYFYWYRQILGQKVEFLVSFYNNEISEKSEIFDDQFSVERPDGSNFTLKIRSTKLEDSAMYFCASSRDRGYEQYFGPGTRLTVT.